These 30 T cell receptor beta chains originate from one sample sequenced in a study of Japanese encephalitis immunity and Zika vaccine responses. MiXCR, applied by TCRdb to the 5' RACE reads, yields one record per CDR3 protein. The repertoire holds 550 to 650 distinct CDR3 sequences, around 4% seen once, with 30% in the top ten. Peptide pools at around 1 ug/mL each stimulated CFSE-labeled PBMCs over an approximately 6-day culture. The sort collected unfixed, live, CD56-CD19-CD16-CD3+CD4+ CFSE-low proliferating CD4 T cells. This material consisted of antigen-activated CD4+ T cells from blood, cultured, taken during a Zika inactivated vaccine study. These receptor sequences come from an adult woman who received an inactivated Zika virus vaccine.

By sample share, this clonotype is medium-sized. This chain connects TRBV7-9 to TRBJ1-2; 7 positions agree with TRBD1. Per the germline V gene, CDR1 is SEHNR and CDR2 is FQNEAQ (reference sequence). The CDR3 extends over 14 amino acids. J lost 7 bases, V lost 4 bases, and 9 bases had no gene match. DNA for the CDR3: TGTGCCAGCAGCTCCACCGACAGGGTAGGTGGCTACACCTTC. As protein: CASSSTDRVGGYTF.

This clonotype qualifies as large. The chain employs TRBV27 and TRBJ1-2; D call uncertain. Trimming cost V 6 bases and J 3 bases, with 14 bases left between them. The CDR3 is 14 residues long. The germline gives CDR1 MNHEY, CDR2 SMNVEV (reference sequence). CDR3 sequence reads: CASRTGGSDYGYTF. In nucleotides, the CDR3 is TGTGCCAGCAGGACGGGAGGGTCAGACTATGGCTACACCTTC.

By share, this clonotype ranks as medium-sized (0.01 to 0.1%). The chain recombines TRBV6-1 with TRBJ1-5; 8 positions agree with TRBD1. Germline CDR1 reads MNHNS; CDR2 reads SASEGT. The V segment lost 2 bases and the J segment 3 bases; nucleotides outside the gene matches: 3. The CDR3 runs to 15 residues. CDR3 amino acids: CASSEYRGYNQPQHF. The CDR3 DNA reads TGTGCCAGCAGTGAATACAGGGGGTACAATCAGCCCCAGCATTTT.

By share, this clonotype counts as medium-sized. The chain joins TRBV10-3 to TRBJ2-3, with D perhaps TRBD1 or TRBD2 (6 bases each). Germline-derived CDR1 and CDR2 are ENHRY and SYGVKD. Trimming removed 2 bases at V and 0 bases at J, with 12 bases between. This CDR3 has 16 amino acids. The CDR3 loop reads CAISEMGGLSTDTQYF. CDR3 coding DNA: TGTGCCATCAGTGAGATGGGGGGCCTAAGCACAGATACGCAGTATTTT.

This clonotype is medium-sized within its sample. The chain combines TRBV7-2 with TRBJ1-3; TRBD1 is a possible D gene (6 bases). Germline CDR1 is SGHTA and CDR2 is FQGNSA. This CDR3 has 15 residues. The ends were cut back, 5 bases at V and 4 bases at J, with 15 bases in the middle. Here the CDR3 reads CASSRQAQRGNTIYF. CDR3 nucleotide sequence: TGTGCCAGCAGCCGACAGGCACAGAGGGGAAACACCATATATTTT.

This clonotype rates as medium-sized. In DNA form, the CDR3 reads TGTGCCAGCAGTACCTACTCTAGCACAGATACGCAGTATTTT. Translating gives CASSTYSSTDTQYF. The V call is TRBV12-3 or TRBV12-4, the J call TRBJ2-3, with D hard to call. The V and J ends lost 5 bases and 0 bases respectively, with 9 bases between them. The CDR3 sequence is 14 residues long.

By sample fraction, this clonotype is large. The V and J genes are TRBV29-1 and TRBJ1-1; 10 bases match TRBD1. The CDR3 length is 13 residues. CDR1 and CDR2 (germline): SQVTM, ANQGSEA. V gave up 7 bases and J gave up 3 bases; unmatched junction bases: 5. CDR3 nucleotide sequence: TGCAGCGCTGGGACAGGGGTCGACACTGAAGCTTTCTTT. It translates to CSAGTGVDTEAFF.

This clonotype is hyperexpanded (1% or more) by share. V gene TRBV9 combines with J gene TRBJ2-5, with 7 bases that match TRBD1. CDR3 length: 13 residues. Germline CDR1 is SGDLS and CDR2 is YYNGEE. V trimming: 0 bases; J trimming: 7 bases; junction bases outside the gene matches: 3. The CDR3 DNA is TGTGCCAGCAGCGTAGTTCACAGGGGGACCCAGTACTTC. This gives the protein CASSVVHRGTQYF.

This clonotype was detected many times. J is TRBJ1-3 and V is TRBV12-5; D is ambiguous. V shed 0 bases and J shed 0 bases, with 3 bases lying between them. The length of the CDR3 is 14 residues. Germline lookup yields CDR1 LGHNT and CDR2 FRNRAP. The CDR3: CASGLVSSGNTIYF. In nucleotides, the CDR3 is TGTGCTAGTGGTTTGGTAAGCTCTGGAAACACCATATATTTT.

This clonotype is classed as medium-sized. The V gene is TRBV20-1, the J gene TRBJ2-6; D not certain. Germline V lookup: CDR1 DFQATT, CDR2 SNEGSKA (reference sequence). This CDR3 comprises 18 residues. Trimming took 6 bases from V and 0 from J, leaving 21 bases between them. CDR3 sequence: CSARLGGWHYSGANVLTF. The DNA for the CDR3 is TGCAGTGCCCGCCTAGGCGGCTGGCATTACTCTGGGGCCAACGTCCTGACTTTC.

Relative to its sample, this clonotype is medium-sized (0.01 to 0.1%). The genes are TRBV6-5 and TRBJ1-1; 10 bases align to TRBD1. With 1 base clipped from V and 0 bases from J, the junction kept 2 bases outside the gene matches. The CDR3 length is 16 residues. CDR1 is MNHEY and CDR2 is SVGAGI in the germline V gene. The CDR3 protein is CASSYWTGGMNTEAFF. In nucleotides, the CDR3 is TGTGCCAGCAGTTACTGGACAGGGGGTATGAACACTGAAGCTTTCTTT.

This clonotype counts as medium-sized (0.01 to 0.1%). The V gene is TRBV6-6, the J gene TRBJ1-2; D is unclear. This CDR3 is built from 14 residues. V lost 2 bases and J 7 bases, leaving 14 bases between the germline ends. Germline V CDR1 and CDR2: MNHNY, SVGAGI (reference sequence). CDR3 nucleotides: TGTGCCAGCAGTTACCGTGCTTGGGATCGTGGCTACACCTTC. As protein: CASSYRAWDRGYTF.

This clonotype is labeled large. The CDR3 sequence: CATSNYGYTF. In DNA, the CDR3 is TGTGCCACCTCAAACTATGGCTACACCTTC. The rearrangement links TRBV28 to TRBJ1-2; no definite D call. This CDR3 region has 10 residues. Trimming left V 10 bases short and J 2 bases short, with 5 bases between. Per the germline V gene, CDR1 is MDHEN and CDR2 is SYDVKM.

Sample share makes this clonotype large (0.1 to 1%). The V gene is TRBV18, the J gene TRBJ1-2, with D hard to call. Germline V gene sequence: CDR1 KGHSH, CDR2 LQKENI. The CDR3 spans 11 residues. V dropped 5 bases and J dropped 7 bases, with 8 bases sitting between them. This CDR3 is CASSGSAGYTF. DNA of the CDR3: TGTGCCAGCTCAGGCTCGGCTGGCTACACCTTC.

Judged by abundance, this clonotype is medium-sized. J is TRBJ2-1 and V is TRBV5-6; D possibly corresponds to TRBD2 (7 bases). The CDR3 contains 15 residues. Germline CDR1 SGHDT, CDR2 YYEEEE. With 1 base removed from V and 6 bases from J, the gap between germline ends came to 14 bases. The CDR3 region is CASSLLGGAGNEQFF. CDR3 bases: TGTGCCAGCAGCTTGTTAGGGGGGGCGGGCAATGAGCAGTTCTTC.

This clonotype appeared many times. V is TRBV3-1 and J is TRBJ2-1, with TRBD2 identical over 7 bases. The CDR3 runs to 14 residues. Germline CDR1 is LGHDT and CDR2 is YNNKEL (reference sequence). J was trimmed by 8 bases and V by 4 bases; bases with no gene match: 8. DNA for the CDR3: TGTGCCAGCAGCCTCGGACCAGGGAGGGATGAGCAGTTCTTC. Its protein product is CASSLGPGRDEQFF.

By share, this clonotype ranks as medium-sized. This chain connects TRBV28 to TRBJ2-7; the D is unclear. Deletions cut 1 base from V and 5 bases from J, with 21 bases between. The CDR3 extends over 17 amino acids. Germline V gene sequence: CDR1 MDHEN, CDR2 SYDVKM. The CDR3 sequence: CASSLLVGPAKGHEQYF. For the CDR3, the DNA is TGTGCCAGCAGTTTATTAGTAGGCCCCGCGAAGGGCCACGAGCAGTACTTC.

This clonotype is categorized as medium-sized. The V gene is TRBV20-1, the J gene TRBJ1-6, with a weak D call TRBD1 (5 bases). Germline V CDR1 and CDR2: DFQATT, SNEGSKA (reference sequence). The CDR3 spans 15 residues. Trimming removed 8 bases at V and 7 bases at J, with 21 bases between. The CDR3 loop reads CSSPGGAGRNSPLHF. The CDR3 region has the DNA TGCAGTTCCCCTGGGGGTGCTGGTCGAAATTCACCCCTCCACTTT.

In this sample, this clonotype is medium-sized. V usage is TRBV28 and J usage is TRBJ1-4, with D maybe TRBD1 (6 bases). Germline lookup yields CDR1 MDHEN and CDR2 SYDVKM. V was shortened by 3 bases and J by 7 bases, with 18 bases between the two germline ends. The CDR3 has 16 residues. CDR3 protein: CASSFRFRGRSEKLFF. CDR3 nucleotide sequence: TGTGCCAGCAGTTTTAGGTTCCGGGGGCGAAGTGAAAAACTGTTTTTT.

This clonotype is labeled as hyperexpanded (1% or more). The J gene is TRBJ2-7, the V gene TRBV20-1; 14 bases match TRBD2. V lost 3 bases and J lost 0; bases outside the gene matches: 10. CDR1 is DFQATT, CDR2 SNEGSKA, per germline (reference sequence). The CDR3 has 18 residues. The CDR3 spells CSASPGLAGVGSSYEQYF. The DNA of the CDR3 is TGCAGTGCTAGTCCGGGACTAGCGGGAGTAGGAAGCTCCTACGAGCAGTACTTC.

This clonotype is labeled large. The chain combines TRBV6-5 with TRBJ1-6, with D possibly TRBD1 on 5 matching bases. Germline V gives CDR1 MNHEY, CDR2 SVGAGI. The CDR3 length is 17 residues. V was cut by 2 bases and J by 0 bases, with 11 bases left in between. The CDR3 here is CASSYGGVSSYNSPLHF. CDR3 nucleotides: TGTGCCAGCAGTTACGGGGGGGTGAGCTCCTATAATTCACCCCTCCACTTT.

This clonotype ranks as large (0.1 to 1%). This rearrangement joins TRBV11-2 to TRBJ1-1; D call uncertain. The CDR3 has 14 residues. The V end lost 5 bases, the J end lost 1 base, and 11 bases lay between the germline ends. The germline V gene has CDR1 SGHAT and CDR2 FQNNGV. DNA for the CDR3: TGTGCCAGCAGCCCGACCCGATCGAACACTGAAGCTTTCTTT. It encodes CASSPTRSNTEAFF.

This clonotype is medium-sized in the sample. This chain connects TRBV24-1 to TRBJ2-5; either TRBD1 or TRBD2 may supply D (5 bases each). This CDR3 has 13 amino acids. The ends were cut back, 7 bases at V and 9 bases at J, with 17 bases in the middle. Germline-derived CDR1 and CDR2 are KGHDR and SFDVKD. Written as DNA, the CDR3 is TGTGCCACCAGCAGTAGGGGTCCCGGGGCCCAGTACTTC. It codes for CATSSRGPGAQYF.

This clonotype is labeled large. This chain links TRBV7-6 with TRBJ2-1, with 11 bases that match TRBD1. The V gene's germline CDR1 is SGHVS and CDR2 FNYEAQ. The CDR3 loop spans 17 amino acids. With V trimmed by 2 bases and J by 6 bases, 9 bases remained unmatched. As DNA, the CDR3 is TGTGCCAGCAGCTTACTCCCGCAGGGGACAGGGGGCAATGAGCAGTTCTTC. Translated, it gives CASSLLPQGTGGNEQFF.

This clonotype is labeled large. The chain is built from TRBV24-1 and TRBJ2-7; 8 positions match TRBD1. CDR1 KGHDR and CDR2 SFDVKD come from the germline V gene. J was trimmed by 5 bases and V by 6 bases; bases with no gene match: 8. CDR3 length: 14 residues. The CDR3 spells CATSKATGADEQYF. The CDR3 DNA follows: TGTGCCACCAGTAAGGCGACAGGGGCGGACGAGCAGTACTTC.

This clonotype has only a few counts. The rearrangement joins TRBV6-1 to TRBJ1-2; 8 bases fit TRBD1. Germline V gene data show CDR1 as MNHNS and CDR2 as SASEGT. This CDR3 spans 13 amino acids. J gave up 8 bases and V 5 bases, and 7 bases lay outside the gene matches. DNA for the CDR3: TGTGCCAGCAGTTTGACAGGGGACCAGGGCTACACCTTC. This translates into CASSLTGDQGYTF.

By share of the sample, this clonotype is large. The rearrangement links TRBV20-1 to TRBJ2-5, with 9 bases that match TRBD2. Per germline, CDR1 DFQATT and CDR2 SNEGSKA (reference sequence). The length of the CDR3 is 17 residues. Trimming took 1 base from V and 3 from J; bases not matched to a gene: 12. CDR3 DNA: TGCAGTGCTAGAGTCGCCGAGGCTAGCGGGGAGGAAGAGACCCAGTACTTC. Its translation is CSARVAEASGEEETQYF.

By proportion, this clonotype is medium-sized. The rearrangement links TRBV12-3 or TRBV12-4 to TRBJ2-1, with D hard to call. The CDR3 loop spans 11 amino acids. V lost 6 bases, J lost 3 bases, and 3 bases lay in between. CDR3 sequence: CASSNYNEQFF. CDR3 bases: TGTGCCAGCAGCAACTACAATGAGCAGTTCTTC.

This clonotype is judged medium-sized (0.01 to 0.1%). The CDR3 sequence: CAWWTSGGAGDTQYF. The CDR3 DNA reads as TGTGCCTGGTGGACTAGCGGGGGGGCCGGGGATACGCAGTATTTT. The chain recombines TRBV30 with TRBJ2-3, with 15 bases matching TRBD2. Trimming took 5 bases from V and 6 from J; bases not matched to a gene: 6. The germline V gene has CDR1 GTSNPN and CDR2 SVGIG (reference sequence). The CDR3 is 15 residues long.

This clonotype is medium-sized. The chain recombines TRBV19 with TRBJ2-7, with TRBD2 matching 11 bases. Germline CDR1 reads LNHDA; CDR2 reads SQIVND (reference sequence). This CDR3 contains 13 residues. J lost 3 bases, V lost 6 bases, and 1 base had no gene match. CDR3 loop: CASRTSGSYEQYF. DNA of the CDR3: TGTGCCAGTAGAACTAGCGGGAGCTACGAGCAGTACTTC.